Below, 7 T cell receptor beta chains from the same sample are listed, as sequenced in a study of OX40 agonist ivuxolimab in advanced cancers. Clones were read by immunoSEQ multiplex PCR, and TCRdb kept only the in-frame ones, dropping some. The table has roughly 76,000 clones, roughly 80% seen once. The specimen was CD4+ or CD8+ T cells sorted from blood, collected in a trial of the OX40 agonist ivuxolimab. These receptors all stem from an adult with an advanced solid tumor such as melanoma, head and neck, liver or kidney cancer.

This sequence joins TRBV4-2 and TRBJ2-1, with 14 bases that match TRBD2. With V trimmed by 0 bases and J by 9 bases, 7 bases remained unmatched. CDR3 length: 17 residues. Germline CDR1 LGHNA, CDR2 YNFKEQ. CDR3 sequence (DNA): TGTGCCAGCAGCCAAGATCCGACTAGCGGGGGGGCCGGTGAGCAGTTCTTC. Its translation: CASSQDPTSGGAGEQFF.

The rearrangement joins TRBV4-2 to TRBJ1-4, with TRBD1 as a possible D gene (5 bases). The germline V and J ends were trimmed by 0 bases and 4 bases, with 9 bases remaining between them. In germline, CDR1 is LGHNA, CDR2 YNFKEQ. There are 15 residues in the CDR3. The DNA of the CDR3 is TGTGCCAGCAGCCAAGATCGACAGATTAATGAAAAACTGTTTTTT. This codes for CASSQDRQINEKLFF.

By proportion, this clone is medium-sized. The chain couples TRBV19 to TRBJ2-2, with D possibly matching TRBD2 (5 bases). V lost 6 bases and J lost 5, with 16 bases in between. The CDR3 contains 15 residues. From germline, CDR1 is LNHDA and CDR2 SQIVND (reference sequence). CDR3 sequence (DNA): TGTGCCAGTAGCGTTCCGGGGTTTGGAACCGGGGAGCTGTTTTTT. This translates into CASSVPGFGTGELFF. The whole variable domain, remainder taken from reference TRBV19 and TRBJ2-2, is DGGITQSPKYLFRKEGQNVTLSCEQNLNHDAMYWYRQDPGQGLRLIYYSQIVNDFQKGDIAEGYSVSREKKESFPLTVTSAQKNPTAFYLCASSVPGFGTGELFFGEGSRLTVL.

A single count supports this clone. The V gene is TRBV4-1, the J gene TRBJ2-7; 9 nucleotides match TRBD1. The V gene end was trimmed by 0 bases and the J gene end by 2 bases; junction bases not matched to a gene: 5. This CDR3 has 16 residues. Germline values: CDR1 MGHRA, CDR2 YSYEKL. Here the CDR3 reads CASSQDSGTGPYEQYF. CDR3 nucleotides: TGCGCCAGCAGCCAAGATTCCGGGACAGGGCCCTACGAGCAGTACTTC.

This clone has more than one count but fewer than ten. The chain joins TRBV5-4 to TRBJ2-4, with unresolved D. This CDR3 is 14 amino acids long. V was clipped by 0 bases and J by 6 bases, with 10 bases between them. Per germline, CDR1 SGHNT and CDR2 YYREEE (reference sequence). The CDR3 nucleotides read TGTGCCAGCAGCTTGGGGGCTGCCGGAAACATTCAGTACTTC. Amino acids: CASSLGAAGNIQYF. The variable domain in full, completed from reference TRBV5-4 and TRBJ2-4, reads ETGVTQSPTHLIKTRGQQVTLRCSSQSGHNTVSWYQQALGQGPQFIFQYYREEENGRGNFPPRFSGLQFPNYSSELNVNALELDDSALYLCASSLGAAGNIQYFGAGTRLSVL.

V and J are TRBV4-1 and TRBJ1-5, with 7 bases matching TRBD1. V lost 0 bases and J lost 4; bases outside the gene matches: 6. CDR3 length equals 16 residues. The V gene's germline CDR1 is MGHRA and CDR2 YSYEKL. This chain's CDR3 is CASSQEDRPSNQPQHF. The CDR3 DNA sequence: TGCGCCAGCAGCCAAGAGGACAGGCCATCGAATCAGCCCCAGCATTTT.

This chain connects TRBV7-9 to TRBJ2-1; no firm D call. Trimming shortened V by 1 base and J by 9 bases, and 7 bases separated the two germline ends. The germline V gene encodes CDR1 SEHNR and CDR2 FQNEAQ (reference sequence). The CDR3 covers 12 residues. The CDR3 region is CASSLEWAEQFF. The CDR3 nucleotides read TGTGCCAGCAGCTTAGAATGGGCTGAGCAGTTCTTC.